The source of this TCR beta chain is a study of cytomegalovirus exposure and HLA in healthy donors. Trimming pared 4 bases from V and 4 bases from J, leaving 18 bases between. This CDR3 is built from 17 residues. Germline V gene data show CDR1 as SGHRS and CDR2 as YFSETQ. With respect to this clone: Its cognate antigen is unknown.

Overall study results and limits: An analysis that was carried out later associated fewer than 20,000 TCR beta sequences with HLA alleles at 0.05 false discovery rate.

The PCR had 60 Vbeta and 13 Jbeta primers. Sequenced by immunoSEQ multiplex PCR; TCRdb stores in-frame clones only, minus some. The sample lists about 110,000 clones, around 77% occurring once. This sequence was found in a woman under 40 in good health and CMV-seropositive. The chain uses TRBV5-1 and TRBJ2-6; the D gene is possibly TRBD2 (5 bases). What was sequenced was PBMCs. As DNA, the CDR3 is TGCGCCAGCAGCCCAACTGGACTCCTCTTAGGGGCCAACGTCCTGACTTTC. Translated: CASSPTGLLLGANVLTF.